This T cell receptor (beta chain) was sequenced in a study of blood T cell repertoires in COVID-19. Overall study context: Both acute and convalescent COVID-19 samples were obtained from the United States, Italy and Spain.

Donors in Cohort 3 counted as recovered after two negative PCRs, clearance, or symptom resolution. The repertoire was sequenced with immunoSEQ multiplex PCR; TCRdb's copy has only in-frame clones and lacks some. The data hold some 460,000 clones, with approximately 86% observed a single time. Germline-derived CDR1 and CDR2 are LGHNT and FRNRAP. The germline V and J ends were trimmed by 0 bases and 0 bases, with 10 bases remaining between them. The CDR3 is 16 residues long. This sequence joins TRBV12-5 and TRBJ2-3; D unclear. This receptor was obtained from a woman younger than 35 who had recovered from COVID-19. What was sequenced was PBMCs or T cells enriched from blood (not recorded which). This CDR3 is CASGLVLRSSTDTQYF. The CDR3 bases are TGTGCTAGTGGTTTGGTACTGAGGTCTAGCACAGATACGCAGTATTTT.